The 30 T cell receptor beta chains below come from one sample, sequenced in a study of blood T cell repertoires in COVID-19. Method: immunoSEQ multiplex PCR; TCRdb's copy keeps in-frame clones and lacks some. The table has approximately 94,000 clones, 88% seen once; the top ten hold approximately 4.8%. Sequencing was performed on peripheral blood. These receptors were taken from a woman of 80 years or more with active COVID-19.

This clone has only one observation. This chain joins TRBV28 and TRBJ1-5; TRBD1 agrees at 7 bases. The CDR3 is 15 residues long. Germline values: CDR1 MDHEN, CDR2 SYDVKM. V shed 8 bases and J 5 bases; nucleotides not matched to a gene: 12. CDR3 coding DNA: TGTGCCAGCCTCACCGACAGGGTAGGAGATCAGCCCCAGCATTTT. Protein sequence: CASLTDRVGDQPQHF. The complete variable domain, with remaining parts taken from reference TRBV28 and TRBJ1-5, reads DVKVTQSSRYLVKRTGEKVFLECVQDMDHENMFWYRQDPGLGLRLIYFSYDVKMKEKGDIPEGYSVSREKKERFSLILESASTNQTSMYLCASLTDRVGDQPQHFGDGTRLSIL.

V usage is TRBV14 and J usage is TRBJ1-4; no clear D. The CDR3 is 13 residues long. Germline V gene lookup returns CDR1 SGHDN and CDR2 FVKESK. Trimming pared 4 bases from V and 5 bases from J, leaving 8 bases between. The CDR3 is CASSRGLNEKLFF. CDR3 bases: TGTGCCAGCAGCCGAGGGTTAAATGAAAAACTGTTTTTT.

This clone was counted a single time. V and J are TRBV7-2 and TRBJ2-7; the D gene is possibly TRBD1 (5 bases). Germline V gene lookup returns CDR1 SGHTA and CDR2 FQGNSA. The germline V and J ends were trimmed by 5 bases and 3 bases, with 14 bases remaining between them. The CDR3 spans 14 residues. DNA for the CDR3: TGTGCCAGCAGCCACAGGAGCTCCGGCTACGAGCAGTACTTC. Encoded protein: CASSHRSSGYEQYF.

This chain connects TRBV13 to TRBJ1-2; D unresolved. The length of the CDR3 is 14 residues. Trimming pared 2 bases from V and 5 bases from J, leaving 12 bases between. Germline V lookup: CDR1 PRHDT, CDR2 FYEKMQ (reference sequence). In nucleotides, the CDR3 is TGTGCCAGCAGCTTATATAGGAGTGGGTATGGCTACACCTTC. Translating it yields CASSLYRSGYGYTF. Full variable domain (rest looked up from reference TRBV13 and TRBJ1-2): AAGVIQSPRHLIKEKRETATLKCYPIPRHDTVYWYQQGPGQDPQFLISFYEKMQSDKGSIPDRFSAQQFSDYHSELNMSSLELGDSALYFCASSLYRSGYGYTFGSGTRLTVV.

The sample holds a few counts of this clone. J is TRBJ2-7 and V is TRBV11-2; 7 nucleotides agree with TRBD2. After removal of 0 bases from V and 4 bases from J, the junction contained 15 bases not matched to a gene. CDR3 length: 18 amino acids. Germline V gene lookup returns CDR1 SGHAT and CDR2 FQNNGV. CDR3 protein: CASSLDWRSQRDLYEQYF. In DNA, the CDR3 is TGTGCCAGCAGCTTAGATTGGCGGTCCCAGCGGGATCTTTACGAGCAGTACTTC.

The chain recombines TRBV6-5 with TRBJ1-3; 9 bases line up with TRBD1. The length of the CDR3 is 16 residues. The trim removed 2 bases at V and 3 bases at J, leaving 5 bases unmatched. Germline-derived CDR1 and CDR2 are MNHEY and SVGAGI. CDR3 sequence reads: CASSYLGTGIGNTIYF. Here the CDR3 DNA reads TGTGCCAGCAGTTACCTCGGGACAGGGATTGGAAACACCATATATTTT.

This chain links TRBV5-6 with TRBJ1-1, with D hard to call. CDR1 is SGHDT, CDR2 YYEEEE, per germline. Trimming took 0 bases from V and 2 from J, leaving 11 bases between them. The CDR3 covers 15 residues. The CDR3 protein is CASSLVDWINTEAFF. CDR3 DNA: TGTGCCAGCAGCTTGGTTGACTGGATAAACACTGAAGCTTTCTTT.

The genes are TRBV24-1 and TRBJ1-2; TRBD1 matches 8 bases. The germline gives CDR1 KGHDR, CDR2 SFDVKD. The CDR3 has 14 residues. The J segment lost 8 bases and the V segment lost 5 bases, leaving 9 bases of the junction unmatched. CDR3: CATSGDRGGWGYTF. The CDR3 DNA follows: TGTGCCACCAGTGGAGACAGGGGAGGATGGGGCTACACCTTC.

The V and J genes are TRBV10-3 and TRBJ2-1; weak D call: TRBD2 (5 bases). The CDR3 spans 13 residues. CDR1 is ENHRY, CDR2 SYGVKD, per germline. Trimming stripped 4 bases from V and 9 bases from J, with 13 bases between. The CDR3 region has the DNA TGTGCCATCAGTGTCACGGAGGTAGGTGAGCAGTTCTTC. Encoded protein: CAISVTEVGEQFF.

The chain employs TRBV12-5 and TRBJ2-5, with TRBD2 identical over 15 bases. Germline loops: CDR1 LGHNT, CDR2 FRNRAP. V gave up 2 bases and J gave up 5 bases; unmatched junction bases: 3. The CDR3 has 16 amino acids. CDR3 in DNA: TGTGCTAGTGGTTTGTCGGGACTAGCGGGGGGCGAGACCCAGTACTTC. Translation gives CASGLSGLAGGETQYF.

CDR3 sequence: CASSLSQQGSEQYF. Written as DNA, the CDR3 is TGTGCCAGCTCACTCTCACAACAGGGTAGCGAGCAGTACTTC. This chain connects TRBV18 to TRBJ2-7, with D possibly matching TRBD1 (6 bases). CDR3 size: 14 residues. V gave up 4 bases and J gave up 6 bases, with 16 bases separating them. Germline V CDR1 and CDR2: KGHSH, LQKENI.

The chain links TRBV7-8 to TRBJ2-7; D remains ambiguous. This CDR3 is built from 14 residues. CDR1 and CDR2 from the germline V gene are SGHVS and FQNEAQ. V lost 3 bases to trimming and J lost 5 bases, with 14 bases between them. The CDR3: CASSFPYYYDEQYF. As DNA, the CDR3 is TGTGCCAGCAGCTTTCCCTACTACTACGACGAGCAGTACTTC.

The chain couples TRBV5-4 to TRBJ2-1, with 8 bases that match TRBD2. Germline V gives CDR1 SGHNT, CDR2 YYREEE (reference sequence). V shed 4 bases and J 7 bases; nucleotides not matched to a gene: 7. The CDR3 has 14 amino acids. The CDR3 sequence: CASSPQLADNEQFF. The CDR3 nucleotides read TGTGCCAGCAGCCCACAACTAGCGGATAATGAGCAGTTCTTC.

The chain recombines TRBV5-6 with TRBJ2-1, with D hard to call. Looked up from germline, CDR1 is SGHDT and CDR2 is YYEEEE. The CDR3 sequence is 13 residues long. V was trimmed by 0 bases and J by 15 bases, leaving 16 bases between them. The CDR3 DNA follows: TGTGCCAGCAGCTTGGAGGAGTTCGGAGACCGGTTCTTC. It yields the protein CASSLEEFGDRFF.

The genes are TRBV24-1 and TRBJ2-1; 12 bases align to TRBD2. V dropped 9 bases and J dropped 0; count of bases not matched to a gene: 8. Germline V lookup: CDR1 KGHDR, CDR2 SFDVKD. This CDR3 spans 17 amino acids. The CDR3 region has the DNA TGTGCCACCGGAACGACGACTAGCGGGAGCTCCTACAATGAGCAGTTCTTC. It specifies CATGTTTSGSSYNEQFF.

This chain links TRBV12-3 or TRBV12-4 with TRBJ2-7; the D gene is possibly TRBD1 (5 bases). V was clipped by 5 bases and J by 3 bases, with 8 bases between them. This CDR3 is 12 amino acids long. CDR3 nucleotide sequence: TGTGCCAGCAGTCCCGACAGCTACGAGCAGTACTTC. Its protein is CASSPDSYEQYF.

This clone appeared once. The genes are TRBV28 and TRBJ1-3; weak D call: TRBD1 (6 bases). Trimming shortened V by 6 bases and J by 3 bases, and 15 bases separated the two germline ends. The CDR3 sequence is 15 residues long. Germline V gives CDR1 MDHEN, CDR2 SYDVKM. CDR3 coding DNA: TGTGCCAGCAGGACTTCAGGGGTTGGTGGAAACACCATATATTTT. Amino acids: CASRTSGVGGNTIYF.

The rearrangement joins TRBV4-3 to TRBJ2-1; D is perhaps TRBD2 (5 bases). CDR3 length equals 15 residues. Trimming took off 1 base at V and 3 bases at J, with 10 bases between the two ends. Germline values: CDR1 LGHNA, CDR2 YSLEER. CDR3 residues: CASSQGASSYNEQFF. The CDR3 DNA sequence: TGCGCCAGCAGCCAAGGGGCTAGCAGCTACAATGAGCAGTTCTTC.

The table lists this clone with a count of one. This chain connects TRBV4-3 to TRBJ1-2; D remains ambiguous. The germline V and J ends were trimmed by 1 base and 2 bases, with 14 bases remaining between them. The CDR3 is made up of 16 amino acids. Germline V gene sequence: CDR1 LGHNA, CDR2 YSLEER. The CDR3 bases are TGCGCCAGCAGCCAAGGGTTGAGGGAGATGAACTATGGCTACACCTTC. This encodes CASSQGLREMNYGYTF.

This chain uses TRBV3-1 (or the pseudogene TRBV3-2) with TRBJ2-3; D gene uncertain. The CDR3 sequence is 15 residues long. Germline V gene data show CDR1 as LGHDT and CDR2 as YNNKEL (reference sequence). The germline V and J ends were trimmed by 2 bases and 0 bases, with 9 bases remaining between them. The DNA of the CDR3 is TGTGCCAGCAGCCAAACAGACGCTAGCACAGATACGCAGTATTTT. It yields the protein CASSQTDASTDTQYF.

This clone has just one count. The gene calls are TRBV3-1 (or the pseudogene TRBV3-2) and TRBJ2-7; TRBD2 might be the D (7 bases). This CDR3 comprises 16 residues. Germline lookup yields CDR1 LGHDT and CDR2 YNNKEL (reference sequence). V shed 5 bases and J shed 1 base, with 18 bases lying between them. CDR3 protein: CASSWRGRGGSYEQYF. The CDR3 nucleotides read TGTGCCAGCAGCTGGAGGGGGAGGGGGGGATCCTACGAGCAGTACTTC.

CDR3: CTSGATPEAFF. DNA for the CDR3: TGCACCAGCGGCGCAACCCCTGAAGCTTTCTTT. The chain is built from TRBV20-1 and TRBJ1-1; unclear D gene. The germline CDR1 and CDR2 sequences are DFQATT and SNEGSKA (reference sequence). This CDR3 region has 11 residues.

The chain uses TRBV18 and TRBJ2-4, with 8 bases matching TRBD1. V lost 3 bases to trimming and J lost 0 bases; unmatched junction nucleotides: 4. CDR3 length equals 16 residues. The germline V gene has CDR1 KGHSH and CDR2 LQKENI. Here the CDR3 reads CASSPDRDLAKNIQYF. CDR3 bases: TGTGCCAGCTCACCGGACAGGGACTTAGCCAAAAACATTCAGTACTTC.

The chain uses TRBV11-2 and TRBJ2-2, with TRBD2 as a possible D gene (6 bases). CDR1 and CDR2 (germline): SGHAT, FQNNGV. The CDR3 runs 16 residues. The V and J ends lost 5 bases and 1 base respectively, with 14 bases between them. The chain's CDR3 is CASSHGTDLNTGELFF. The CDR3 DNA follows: TGTGCCAGCAGCCACGGGACTGACTTGAACACCGGGGAGCTGTTTTTT.

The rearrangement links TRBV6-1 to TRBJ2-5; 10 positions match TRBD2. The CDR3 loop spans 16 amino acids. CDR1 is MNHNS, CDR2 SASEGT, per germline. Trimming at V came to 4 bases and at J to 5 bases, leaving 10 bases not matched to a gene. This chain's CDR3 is CASSAASSGSGETQYF. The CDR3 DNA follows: TGTGCCAGCAGTGCCGCCTCTAGCGGGAGCGGTGAGACCCAGTACTTC.

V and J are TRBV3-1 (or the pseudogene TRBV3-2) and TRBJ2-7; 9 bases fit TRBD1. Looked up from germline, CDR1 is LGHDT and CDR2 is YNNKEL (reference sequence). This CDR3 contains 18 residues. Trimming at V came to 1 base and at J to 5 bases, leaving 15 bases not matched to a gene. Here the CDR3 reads CASSQGFTGTGPFDEQYF. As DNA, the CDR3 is TGTGCCAGCAGCCAAGGGTTCACCGGGACAGGGCCTTTCGACGAGCAGTACTTC.

The CDR3 DNA reads as TGTGCCAGCAGCTTGTGGACTAGCGGGCAAGCCAAAAACATTCAGTACTTC. Its protein is CASSLWTSGQAKNIQYF. The chain employs TRBV5-6 and TRBJ2-4; 11 positions match TRBD2. The junction had 3 bases not matched to a gene; V was cut back by 1 base and J by 0 bases. The CDR3 spans 17 residues. Looked up from germline, CDR1 is SGHDT and CDR2 is YYEEEE.

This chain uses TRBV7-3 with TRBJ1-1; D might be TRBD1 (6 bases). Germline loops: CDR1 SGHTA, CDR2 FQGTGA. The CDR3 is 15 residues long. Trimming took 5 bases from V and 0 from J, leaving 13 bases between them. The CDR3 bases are TGTGCCAGCAGCCCTGCGGGGGCTCTGAACACTGAAGCTTTCTTT. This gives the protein CASSPAGALNTEAFF.

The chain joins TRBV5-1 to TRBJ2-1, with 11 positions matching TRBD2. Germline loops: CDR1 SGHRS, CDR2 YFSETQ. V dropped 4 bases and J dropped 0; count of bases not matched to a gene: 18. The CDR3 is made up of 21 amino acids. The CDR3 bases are TGCGCCAGCAGCCTCCGCCCTACCGCCGGGACTAGCGGAATCTCCTACAATGAGCAGTTCTTC. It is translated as CASSLRPTAGTSGISYNEQFF.

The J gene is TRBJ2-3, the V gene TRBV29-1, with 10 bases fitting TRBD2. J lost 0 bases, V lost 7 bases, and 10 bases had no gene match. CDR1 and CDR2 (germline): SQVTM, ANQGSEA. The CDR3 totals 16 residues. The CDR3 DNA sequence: TGCAGCGCCCCTAGCGGGAGTTCCTCTAGCACAGATACGCAGTATTTT. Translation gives CSAPSGSSSSTDTQYF.